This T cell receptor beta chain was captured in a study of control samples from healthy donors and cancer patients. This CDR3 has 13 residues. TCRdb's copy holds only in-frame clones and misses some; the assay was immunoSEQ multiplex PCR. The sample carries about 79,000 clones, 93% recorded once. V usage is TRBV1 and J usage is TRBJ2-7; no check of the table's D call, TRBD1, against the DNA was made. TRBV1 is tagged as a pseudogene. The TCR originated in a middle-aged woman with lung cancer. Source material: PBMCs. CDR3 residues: CTSTGTDSYEQYF. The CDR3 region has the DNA TGCACCAGCACAGGGACAGACTCCTACGAGCAGTACTTC.